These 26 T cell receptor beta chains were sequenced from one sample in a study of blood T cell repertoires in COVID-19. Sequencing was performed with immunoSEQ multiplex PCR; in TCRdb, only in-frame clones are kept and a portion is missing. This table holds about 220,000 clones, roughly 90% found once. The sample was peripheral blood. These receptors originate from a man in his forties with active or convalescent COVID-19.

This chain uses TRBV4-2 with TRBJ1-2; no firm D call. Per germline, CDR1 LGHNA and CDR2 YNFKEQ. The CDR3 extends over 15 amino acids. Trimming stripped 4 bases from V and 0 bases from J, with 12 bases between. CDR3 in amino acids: CASSPTIHPNYGYTF. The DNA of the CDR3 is TGTGCCAGCAGCCCAACGATACACCCTAACTATGGCTACACCTTC.

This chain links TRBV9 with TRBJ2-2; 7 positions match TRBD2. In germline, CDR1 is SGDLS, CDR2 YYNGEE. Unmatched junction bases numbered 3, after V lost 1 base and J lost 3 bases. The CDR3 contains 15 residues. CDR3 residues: CASSVRGRDTGELFF. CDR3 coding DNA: TGTGCCAGCAGCGTAAGAGGGAGGGACACCGGGGAGCTGTTTTTT.

CDR3 sequence reads: CASSQAGTSGRGRGELFF. In DNA form, the CDR3 reads TGCGCCAGCAGCCAAGCCGGGACTAGCGGCAGGGGGCGGGGGGAGCTGTTTTTT. This chain joins TRBV4-1 and TRBJ2-2, with TRBD2 identical over 11 bases. Looked up from germline, CDR1 is MGHRA and CDR2 is YSYEKL. The CDR3 contains 18 residues. The V and J ends lost 1 base and 8 bases, in that order; junction bases with no gene match: 12.

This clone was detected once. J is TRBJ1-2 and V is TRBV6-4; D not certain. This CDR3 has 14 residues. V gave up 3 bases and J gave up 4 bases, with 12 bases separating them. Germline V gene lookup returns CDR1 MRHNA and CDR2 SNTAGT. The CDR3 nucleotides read TGTGCCAGCAGTGAGGGAGGAATTGGCTATGGCTACACCTTC. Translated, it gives CASSEGGIGYGYTF.

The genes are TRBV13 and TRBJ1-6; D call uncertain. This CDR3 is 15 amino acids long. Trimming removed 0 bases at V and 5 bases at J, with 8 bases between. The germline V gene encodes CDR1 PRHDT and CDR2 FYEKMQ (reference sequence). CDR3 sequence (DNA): TGTGCCAGCAGCTTAGGACAGAGCCATAATTCACCCCTCCACTTT. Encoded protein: CASSLGQSHNSPLHF.

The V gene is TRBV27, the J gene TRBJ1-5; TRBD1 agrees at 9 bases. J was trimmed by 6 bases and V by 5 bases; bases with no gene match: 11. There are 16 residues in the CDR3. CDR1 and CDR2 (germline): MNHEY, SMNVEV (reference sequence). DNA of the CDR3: TGTGCCAGCAGTCCTATACAGGGGGCGGAAGGTCAGCCCCAGCATTTT. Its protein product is CASSPIQGAEGQPQHF.

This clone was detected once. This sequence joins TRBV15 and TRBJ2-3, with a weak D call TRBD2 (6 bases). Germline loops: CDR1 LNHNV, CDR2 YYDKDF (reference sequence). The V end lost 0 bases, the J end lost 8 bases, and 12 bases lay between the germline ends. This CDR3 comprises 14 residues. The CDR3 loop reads CATSRDRGSSTQYF. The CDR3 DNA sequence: TGTGCCACCAGCAGAGATCGGGGGTCTTCTACGCAGTATTTT.

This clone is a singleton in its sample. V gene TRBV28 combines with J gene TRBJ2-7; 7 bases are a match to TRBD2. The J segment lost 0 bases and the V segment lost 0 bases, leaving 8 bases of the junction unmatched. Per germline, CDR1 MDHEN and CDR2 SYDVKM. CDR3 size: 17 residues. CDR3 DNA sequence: TGTGCCAGCAGTTTATGGGGAGGGCAGGTCATCTCCTACGAGCAGTACTTC. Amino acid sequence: CASSLWGGQVISYEQYF.

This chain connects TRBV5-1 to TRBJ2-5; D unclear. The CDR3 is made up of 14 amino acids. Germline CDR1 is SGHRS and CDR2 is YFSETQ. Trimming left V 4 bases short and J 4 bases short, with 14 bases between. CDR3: CASSAQAVGETQYF. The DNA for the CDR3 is TGCGCCAGCAGCGCGCAGGCTGTGGGAGAGACCCAGTACTTC.

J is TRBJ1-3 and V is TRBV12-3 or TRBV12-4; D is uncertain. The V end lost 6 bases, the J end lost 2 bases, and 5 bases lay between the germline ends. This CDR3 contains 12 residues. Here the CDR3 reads CASSLTGNTIYF. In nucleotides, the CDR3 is TGTGCCAGCAGCCTAACTGGAAACACCATATATTTT.

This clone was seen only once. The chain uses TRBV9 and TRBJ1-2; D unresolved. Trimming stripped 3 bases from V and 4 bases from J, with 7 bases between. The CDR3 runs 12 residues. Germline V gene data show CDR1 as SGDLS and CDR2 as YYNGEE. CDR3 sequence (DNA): TGTGCCAGCAGCGGTGAGGGCTATGGCTACACCTTC. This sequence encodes CASSGEGYGYTF.

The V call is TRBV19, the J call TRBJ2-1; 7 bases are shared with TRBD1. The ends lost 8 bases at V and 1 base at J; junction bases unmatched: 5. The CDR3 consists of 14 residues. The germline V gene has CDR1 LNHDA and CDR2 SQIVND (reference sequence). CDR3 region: CASETGQSYNEQFF. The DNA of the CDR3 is TGTGCCAGTGAAACGGGACAGTCCTACAATGAGCAGTTCTTC. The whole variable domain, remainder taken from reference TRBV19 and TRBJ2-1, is DGGITQSPKYLFRKEGQNVTLSCEQNLNHDAMYWYRQDPGQGLRLIYYSQIVNDFQKGDIAEGYSVSREKKESFPLTVTSAQKNPTAFYLCASETGQSYNEQFFGPGTRLTVL.

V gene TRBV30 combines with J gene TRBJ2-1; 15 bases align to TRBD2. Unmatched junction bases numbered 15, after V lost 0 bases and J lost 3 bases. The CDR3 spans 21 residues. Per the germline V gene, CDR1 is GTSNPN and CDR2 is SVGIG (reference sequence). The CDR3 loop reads CAWSVMASGTSGRRNYNEQFF. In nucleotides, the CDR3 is TGTGCCTGGAGTGTAATGGCCTCCGGGACTAGCGGGAGGAGGAACTACAATGAGCAGTTCTTC.

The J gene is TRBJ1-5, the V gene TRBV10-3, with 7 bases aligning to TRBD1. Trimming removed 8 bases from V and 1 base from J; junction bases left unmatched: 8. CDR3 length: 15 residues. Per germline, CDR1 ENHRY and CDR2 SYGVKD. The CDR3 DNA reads TGTGCCATCGGGCGGGACAGCCGGAGCAATCAGCCCCAGCATTTT. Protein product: CAIGRDSRSNQPQHF.

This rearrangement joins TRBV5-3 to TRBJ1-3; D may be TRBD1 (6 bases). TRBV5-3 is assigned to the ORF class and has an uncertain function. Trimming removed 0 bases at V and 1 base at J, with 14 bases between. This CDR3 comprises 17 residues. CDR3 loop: CARSLAWQGISGNTIYF. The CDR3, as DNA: TGTGCCAGAAGCTTGGCTTGGCAGGGGATATCTGGAAACACCATATATTTT.

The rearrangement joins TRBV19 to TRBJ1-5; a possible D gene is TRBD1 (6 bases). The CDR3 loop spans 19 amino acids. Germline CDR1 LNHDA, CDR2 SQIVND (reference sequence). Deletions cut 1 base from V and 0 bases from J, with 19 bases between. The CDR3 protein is CASSIGRGRVTNSNQPQHF. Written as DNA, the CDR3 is TGTGCCAGTAGTATAGGAAGGGGGAGGGTCACAAATAGCAATCAGCCCCAGCATTTT.

This CDR3 reads CASSLRGMSYNEQFF. Written as DNA, the CDR3 is TGTGCCAGCAGCTTGCGGGGAATGTCCTACAATGAGCAGTTCTTC. The gene calls are TRBV5-8 and TRBJ2-1; D is possibly TRBD2 (5 bases). The CDR3 is made up of 15 amino acids. V lost 1 base to trimming and J lost 1 base, with 9 bases between them. Germline CDR1 is SGHTS and CDR2 is YDEGEE.

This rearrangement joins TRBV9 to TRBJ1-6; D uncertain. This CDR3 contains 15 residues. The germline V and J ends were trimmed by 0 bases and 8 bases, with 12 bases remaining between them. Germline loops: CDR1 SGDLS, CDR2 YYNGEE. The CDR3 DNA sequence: TGTGCCAGCAGCGTAGAGGACCGGGGAGATTCACCCCTCCACTTT. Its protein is CASSVEDRGDSPLHF.

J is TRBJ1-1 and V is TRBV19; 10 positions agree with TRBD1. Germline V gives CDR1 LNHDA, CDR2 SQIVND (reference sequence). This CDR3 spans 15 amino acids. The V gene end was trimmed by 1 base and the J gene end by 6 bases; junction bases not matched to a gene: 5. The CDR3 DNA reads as TGTGCCAGTAGTATAGGTAGGGACAGGGGTTCTGAAGCTTTCTTT. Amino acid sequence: CASSIGRDRGSEAFF.

The CDR3 DNA follows: TGCGCCAGCAGGCCGAATACAGGGGACGAGCAGTACTTC. Translated, it gives CASRPNTGDEQYF. The genes are TRBV5-1 and TRBJ2-7, with 7 nucleotides matching TRBD1. CDR3 length: 13 residues. The ends lost 5 bases at V and 5 bases at J; junction bases unmatched: 7. CDR1 and CDR2 from the germline V gene are SGHRS and YFSETQ.

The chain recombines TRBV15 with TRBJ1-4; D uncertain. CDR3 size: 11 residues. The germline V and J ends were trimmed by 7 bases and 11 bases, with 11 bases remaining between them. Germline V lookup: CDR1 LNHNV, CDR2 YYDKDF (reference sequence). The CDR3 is CATTFTEKLFF. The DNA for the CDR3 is TGTGCCACCACATTTACAGAGAAACTGTTTTTT.

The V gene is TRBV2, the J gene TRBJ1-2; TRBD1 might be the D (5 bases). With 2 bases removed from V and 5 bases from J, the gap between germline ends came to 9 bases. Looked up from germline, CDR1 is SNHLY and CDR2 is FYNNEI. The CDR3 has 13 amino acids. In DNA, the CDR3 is TGTGCCAGCAGTGAATCAGGGAGGTATGGCTACACCTTC. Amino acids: CASSESGRYGYTF.

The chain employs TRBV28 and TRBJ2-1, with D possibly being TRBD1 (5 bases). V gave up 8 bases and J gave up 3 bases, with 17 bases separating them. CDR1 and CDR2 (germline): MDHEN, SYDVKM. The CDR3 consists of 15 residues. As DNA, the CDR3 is TGTGCCAGCCAAGATCCAGGGCCGATCTACAATGAGCAGTTCTTC. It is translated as CASQDPGPIYNEQFF.

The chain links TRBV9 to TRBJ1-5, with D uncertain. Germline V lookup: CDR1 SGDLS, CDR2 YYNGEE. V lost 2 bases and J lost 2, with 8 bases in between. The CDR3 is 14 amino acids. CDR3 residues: CASSVSVGNQPQHF. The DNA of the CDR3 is TGTGCCAGCAGCGTGTCGGTGGGCAATCAGCCCCAGCATTTT. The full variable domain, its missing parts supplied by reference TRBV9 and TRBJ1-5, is DSGVTQTPKHLITATGQRVTLRCSPRSGDLSVYWYQQSLDQGLQFLIQYYNGEERAKGNILERFSAQQFPDLHSELNLSSLELGDSALYFCASSVSVGNQPQHFGDGTRLSIL.

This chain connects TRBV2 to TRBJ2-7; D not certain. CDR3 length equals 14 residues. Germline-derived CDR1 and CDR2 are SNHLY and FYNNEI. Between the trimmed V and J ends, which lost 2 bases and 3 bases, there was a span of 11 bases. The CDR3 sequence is CASSESLGGYEQYF. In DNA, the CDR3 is TGTGCCAGCAGTGAAAGTCTCGGTGGCTACGAGCAGTACTTC. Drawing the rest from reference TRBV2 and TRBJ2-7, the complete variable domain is EPEVTQTPSHQVTQMGQEVILRCVPISNHLYFYWYRQILGQKVEFLVSFYNNEISEKSEIFDDQFSVERPDGSNFTLKIRSTKLEDSAMYFCASSESLGGYEQYFGPGTRLTVT.

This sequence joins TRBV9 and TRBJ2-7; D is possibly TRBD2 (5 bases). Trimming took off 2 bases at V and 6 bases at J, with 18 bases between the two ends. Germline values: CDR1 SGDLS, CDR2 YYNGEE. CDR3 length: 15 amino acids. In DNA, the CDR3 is TGTGCCAGCAGCGTGTCCGGGAACCCCCCTCCCGAGCAGTACTTC. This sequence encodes CASSVSGNPPPEQYF.